This TCR beta chain was profiled in a study of control samples from healthy donors and cancer patients. Profiling relied on immunoSEQ multiplex PCR, and the TCRdb table lists in-frame clones only, not all of them. Counted here are approximately 160,000 clones, approximately 94% occurring once; the ten biggest clones make up 1.2% to 1.5%. This CDR3 region has 13 residues. V was trimmed by 5 bases and J by 4 bases, leaving 9 bases between them. The sample was blood. The rearrangement joins TRBV12-3 or TRBV12-4 to TRBJ1-3, with D unresolved. The source of this sequence is a woman in her late teens or twenties in good health. This chain's CDR3 is CASSPVPGNTIYF. The DNA of the CDR3 is TGTGCCAGCAGTCCGGTTCCAGGAAACACCATATATTTT.